The rows below give T cell receptor beta chains drawn from one sample of a study of blood T cell repertoires in COVID-19. This table comes from immunoSEQ multiplex PCR, and its TCRdb copy is limited to in-frame clones, with some not included. This repertoire shows about 49,000 clones, roughly two thirds found once; its top ten account for about 9.1%. Sequencing was carried out using peripheral blood. These receptors were obtained from a woman in her 70s with acute or convalescent COVID-19. Both conserved end residues are part of each CDR3. The D gene is left open where the match is weak. Size is stated for part of the rows, as once, few or many counts, or as a class when the clone is expanded.

j_call: TRBJ1-1
v_call: TRBV7-6
clone_size: few
d_call: TRBD1
cdr3_nt: TGTGCCAGCAGCTCCGTGGGACAGGGGACTGAAGCTTTCTTT
cdr3_aa: CASSSVGQGTEAFF

j_call: TRBJ2-1
v_call: TRBV6-1
clone_size: NA
d_call: NA
cdr3_nt: TGTGCCAGCAGTGAAGCAGGGGATGAGCAGTTCTTC
cdr3_aa: CASSEAGDEQFF

j_call: TRBJ2-7
v_call: TRBV7-2
clone_size: NA
d_call: TRBD2
cdr3_nt: TGTGCCAGCAGCCTCAGCGGGAGGGCCTACGAGCAGTACTTC
cdr3_aa: CASSLSGRAYEQYF

j_call: TRBJ2-7
v_call: TRBV28
clone_size: NA
d_call: TRBD2
cdr3_nt: TGTGCCAGCAGTTTACGTGGGACTAGCCTTATCGACGAGCAGTACTTC
cdr3_aa: CASSLRGTSLIDEQYF

j_call: TRBJ2-1
v_call: TRBV29-1
clone_size: NA
d_call: NA
cdr3_nt: TGCAGCTACCGGGACTTTGAGCAGTTCTTC
cdr3_aa: CSYRDFEQFF

j_call: TRBJ2-5
v_call: TRBV11-2
clone_size: NA
d_call: NA
cdr3_nt: TGTGCCAGCTCCTATGGCACAGGCGAAGAGACCCAGTACTTC
cdr3_aa: CASSYGTGEETQYF

j_call: TRBJ1-6
v_call: TRBV6-5
clone_size: NA
d_call: NA
cdr3_nt: TGTGCCAGCAGTTACGATGGCACAGGGCTCAATTCACCCCTCCACTTT
cdr3_aa: CASSYDGTGLNSPLHF

j_call: TRBJ2-1
v_call: TRBV7-2
clone_size: NA
d_call: NA
cdr3_nt: TGTGCCAGCAGCTTAGGGACATTCAATGAGCAGTTCTTC
cdr3_aa: CASSLGTFNEQFF

j_call: TRBJ2-2
v_call: TRBV12-2
clone_size: NA
d_call: NA
cdr3_nt: TGTGCAAGTCGCGACAGGGGGCAAGTCCCCACCGGGGAGCTGTTTTTT
cdr3_aa: CASRDRGQVPTGELFF

j_call: TRBJ2-7
v_call: TRBV28
clone_size: NA
d_call: NA
cdr3_nt: TGTGCCAGCAGTGCGGGACCGATATCCTACGAGCAGTACTTC
cdr3_aa: CASSAGPISYEQYF

j_call: TRBJ2-1
v_call: TRBV7-3
clone_size: NA
d_call: TRBD2
cdr3_nt: TGTGCCAGCAGCTTTCGGGGGGTTGCCTACAATGAGCAGTTCTTC
cdr3_aa: CASSFRGVAYNEQFF

j_call: TRBJ2-2
v_call: TRBV28
clone_size: NA
d_call: NA
cdr3_nt: TGTGCCAGCAGGATTGACTTCGCGAACACCGGGGAGCTGTTTTTT
cdr3_aa: CASRIDFANTGELFF

j_call: TRBJ1-2
v_call: TRBV18
clone_size: NA
d_call: TRBD1
cdr3_nt: TGTGCCAGCTCACCGGGACAGGGAATGCGGGGCTACACCTTC
cdr3_aa: CASSPGQGMRGYTF

j_call: TRBJ2-3
v_call: TRBV7-7
clone_size: NA
d_call: TRBD2
cdr3_nt: TGTGCCAGCAGCCGCGGGCTAGCGGGAGGCGAAGATACGCAGTATTTT
cdr3_aa: CASSRGLAGGEDTQYF

j_call: TRBJ2-3
v_call: TRBV7-6
clone_size: NA
d_call: TRBD1
cdr3_nt: TGTGCCAGCAGCCAATGGCGTAGGGGACAGCTCACAGATACGCAGTATTTT
cdr3_aa: CASSQWRRGQLTDTQYF

j_call: TRBJ2-2
v_call: TRBV3-1/TRBV3-2
clone_size: NA
d_call: TRBD2
cdr3_nt: TGTGCCAGCAGCAGCCGGACTAGCGGGAGAGGAACCGGGGAGCTGTTTTTT
cdr3_aa: CASSSRTSGRGTGELFF

j_call: TRBJ1-5
v_call: TRBV6-6
clone_size: NA
d_call: NA
cdr3_nt: TGTGCCAGCAGAAATCAAGAGTATAGCAATCAGCCCCAGCATTTT
cdr3_aa: CASRNQEYSNQPQHF

j_call: TRBJ2-7
v_call: TRBV7-3
clone_size: NA
d_call: TRBD1
cdr3_nt: TGTGCCAGCAGTTGGGACAGGGGGTACGAGCAGTACTTC
cdr3_aa: CASSWDRGYEQYF

j_call: TRBJ1-5
v_call: TRBV3-1/TRBV3-2
clone_size: NA
d_call: NA
cdr3_nt: TGTGCCAGCAGCCAAGATCTGGGGCGCAATCAGCCCCAGCATTTT
cdr3_aa: CASSQDLGRNQPQHF

j_call: TRBJ1-4
v_call: TRBV4-2
clone_size: NA
d_call: NA
cdr3_nt: TGTGCCAGCAGCCAAGGGGGAGCGAGACAGGCAACTAATGAAAAACTGTTTTTT
cdr3_aa: CASSQGGARQATNEKLFF

j_call: TRBJ2-7
v_call: TRBV7-6
clone_size: NA
d_call: TRBD1
cdr3_nt: TGTGCCAGCAGCTTAGGACAGGGGTATAGCGAGCAGTACTTC
cdr3_aa: CASSLGQGYSEQYF

j_call: TRBJ2-5
v_call: TRBV6-5
clone_size: NA
d_call: TRBD1
cdr3_nt: TGTGCCAGCATGGCGGACAGGGGGGGAGAGACCCAGTACTTC
cdr3_aa: CASMADRGGETQYF

j_call: TRBJ2-7
v_call: TRBV7-9
clone_size: NA
d_call: TRBD2
cdr3_nt: TGTGCCAGCAGCTTTACTAGCGGGAGAATTCACGAGCAGTACTTC
cdr3_aa: CASSFTSGRIHEQYF

j_call: TRBJ2-7
v_call: TRBV15
clone_size: many
d_call: TRBD2
cdr3_nt: TGTGCCACCTCCCAAGCGGGAGGGCTCTACGAGCAGTACTTC
cdr3_aa: CATSQAGGLYEQYF

j_call: TRBJ1-2
v_call: TRBV11-2
clone_size: NA
d_call: NA
cdr3_nt: TGTGCCAGCAGCTTTCGGGGAGGCGATAACTATGGCTACACCTTC
cdr3_aa: CASSFRGGDNYGYTF

j_call: TRBJ2-7
v_call: TRBV28
clone_size: once
d_call: NA
cdr3_nt: TGTGCCAGCAGTCGACCCCGGGACACCCACGAGCAGTACTTC
cdr3_aa: CASSRPRDTHEQYF